The entry below gives a single T cell receptor (beta chain) sequence along with its context. Assay: immunoSEQ multiplex PCR; the TCRdb copy retains only in-frame clones and omits some. The data show 150,000 to 200,000 clones, and the top ten clones hold around 2%. These data come from a study of control samples from healthy donors and cancer patients. The CDR3 totals 15 residues. Germline V gene lookup returns CDR1 LGHDT and CDR2 YNNKEL (reference sequence). With V trimmed by 1 base and J by 5 bases, 7 bases remained unmatched. The chain combines TRBV3-1 (or the pseudogene TRBV3-2) with TRBJ2-5, with 7 nucleotides matching TRBD1. Input material: blood. The clonotype comes from a woman aged 25 to 39 in good health. In DNA, the CDR3 is TGTGCCAGCAGCCAAGGGAGACAGGGTCTTGAGACCCAGTACTTC. Protein product: CASSQGRQGLETQYF.